This T cell receptor (beta chain) derives from a study of shared clonotypes between healthy human individuals. Study at large: Three plates each covered CD4 naive and memory; CD8 naive two, CD8 memory one. Study-level points and caveats: Some clonotypes were shared by all four sorted-subset donors, while others were not shared. The non-shared ones had lower generation probabilities than the shared ones. Naive CD4 clonotypes were shared across a handful of donors at approximately 5.3%.

Of note for this clone: Its antigen is not known. The same CDR3 can be traced to other DNA sequences in this sample.

The V end lost 1 base, the J end lost 5 bases, and 6 bases lay between the germline ends. The germline V gene has CDR1 GTSNPN and CDR2 SVGIG (reference sequence). The CDR3 runs to 11 residues. Several immunoSEQ plates held equal portions of the genomic DNA taken from each subset. Using immunoSEQ multiplex PCR, the repertoire was profiled, and TCRdb retains in-frame clones only, with some absent. The sample lists 2.5 million or so clones, around 90% occurring once. Sequenced material: naive CD4+ T cells sorted from blood. Indicated subset: CD45RA+ positively selected. The chain joins TRBV30 to TRBJ2-7; D is possibly TRBD1 (6 bases). The sequence was obtained from a man between 18 and 29 years old in good health. The CDR3, as DNA: TGTGCCTGGAGTGCAGGGGACGAGCAGTACTTC. Translating it yields CAWSAGDEQYF.